Each of the 31 T cell receptor beta chains below was sequenced from the same sample in a study of CD8 T cells in ankylosing spondylitis. One entry per CDR3 protein results from TCRdb running MiXCR on the 5' RACE reads. The sample has more than 150,000 distinct CDR3 sequences, 15% to 20% seen once. Sample: blood, either unsorted or a sorted T cell fraction (not recorded which). The origin of the receptors is a male donor aged 5 to 30 with ankylosing spondylitis or in good health (not recorded which).

This chain joins TRBV20-1 and TRBJ2-5; TRBD2 agrees at 14 bases. The CDR3 loop spans 15 amino acids. From germline, CDR1 is DFQATT and CDR2 SNEGSKA (reference sequence). V shed 3 bases, J shed 0 bases, and the junction held 0 bases outside the gene matches. CDR3 DNA sequence: TGCAGTGCTAGGGGACTAGCGGGAGACCAAGAGACCCAGTACTTC. Its translation: CSARGLAGDQETQYF.

The chain joins TRBV20-1 to TRBJ2-1; 10 bases match TRBD2. In germline, CDR1 is DFQATT, CDR2 SNEGSKA (reference sequence). The CDR3 totals 16 residues. Unmatched junction bases numbered 8, after V lost 1 base and J lost 5 bases. The CDR3 spells CSARGYTSGMNNEQFF. CDR3 nucleotides: TGCAGTGCTAGAGGGTACACTAGCGGGATGAACAATGAGCAGTTCTTC.

This clonotype was recorded a few times. The rearrangement joins TRBV6-6 to TRBJ2-5, with 8 bases fitting TRBD2. Germline lookup yields CDR1 MNHNY and CDR2 SVGAGI (reference sequence). The V gene end was trimmed by 0 bases and the J gene end by 5 bases; junction bases not matched to a gene: 8. CDR3 size: 16 residues. DNA of the CDR3: TGTGCCAGCAGTTACTCGACCGGGAGGGCCGGTGAGACCCAGTACTTC. Translation: CASSYSTGRAGETQYF.

This clonotype was counted at least ten times. This rearrangement joins TRBV12-3 or TRBV12-4 to TRBJ2-2, with D tentatively TRBD1 (6 bases). The CDR3 totals 14 residues. The germline V and J ends were trimmed by 6 bases and 1 base, with 9 bases remaining between them. The CDR3 loop is CASRGQKNTGELFF. The CDR3, as DNA: TGTGCCAGCAGGGGACAAAAGAACACCGGGGAGCTGTTTTTT.

The chain combines TRBV7-6 with TRBJ2-5; TRBD1 might be the D (6 bases). The CDR3 is 15 amino acids. Per germline, CDR1 SGHVS and CDR2 FNYEAQ. The V end was cut by 4 bases, the J end by 5 bases, with 17 bases between. CDR3 amino acids: CASSSLTGFEETQYF. The CDR3 DNA reads as TGTGCCAGCAGCTCGTTAACAGGGTTCGAGGAGACCCAGTACTTC.

This clonotype was counted ten times or more. Compared with germline, one end of the junction differs, possibly owing to a read error. The chain combines TRBV20-1 with TRBJ1-3; no definite D call. CDR1 DFQATT and CDR2 SNEGSKA come from the germline V gene (reference sequence). The CDR3 is made up of 14 amino acids. CDR3 loop: CSAGDLDPGNTIYF. The CDR3 DNA sequence: TGCAGTGCTGGAGACTTGGACCCTGGAAACACCATATATTTT.

This clonotype was detected many times. The chain couples TRBV9 to TRBJ2-1, with D possibly TRBD2 on 6 matching bases. CDR3 size: 16 residues. V dropped 2 bases and J dropped 1 base, with 13 bases sitting between them. Germline-derived CDR1 and CDR2 are SGDLS and YYNGEE. The CDR3 loop reads CASSVGGIGSYNEQFF. CDR3 sequence (DNA): TGTGCCAGCAGCGTGGGCGGGATCGGGTCCTACAATGAGCAGTTCTTC.

This chain uses TRBV5-6 with TRBJ2-5; 9 bases are shared with TRBD1. This CDR3 is 15 amino acids long. Unmatched junction bases numbered 6, after V lost 4 bases and J lost 2 bases. Germline lookup yields CDR1 SGHDT and CDR2 YYEEEE. The chain's CDR3 is CASSRDRVSQETQYF. CDR3 nucleotides: TGTGCCAGCAGCCGGGACAGGGTATCTCAAGAGACCCAGTACTTC.

This clonotype was detected only once. V and J are TRBV11-1 and TRBJ1-1; possibly TRBD1 for D (6 bases). The germline V gene encodes CDR1 SGHAT and CDR2 FQDESV (reference sequence). The CDR3 is 13 amino acids. V was trimmed by 9 bases and J by 1 base, leaving 12 bases between them. The CDR3 DNA reads TGTGCCAGTTCAAGGACAGCGAACACTGAAGCTTTCTTT. It is translated as CASSRTANTEAFF.

This clonotype was counted ten times or more. The chain couples TRBV3-1 to TRBJ2-5; 9 bases agree with TRBD2. The CDR3 has 16 residues. In germline, CDR1 is LGHDT, CDR2 YNNKEL (reference sequence). V shed 0 bases, J shed 2 bases, and the junction held 4 bases outside the gene matches. CDR3 nucleotide sequence: TGTGCCAGCAGCCAAGATTCCGGACTAGCGCAAGAGACCCAGTACTTC. It yields the protein CASSQDSGLAQETQYF.

This clonotype came up many times. The J gene is TRBJ2-1, the V gene TRBV4-3, with a possible D match to TRBD2 (5 bases). The germline V and J ends were trimmed by 5 bases and 9 bases, with 17 bases remaining between them. Germline-derived CDR1 and CDR2 are LGHNA and YSLEER. This CDR3 is 14 amino acids long. CDR3 in DNA: TGCGCCAGCAGCGTGGACGAGGGCCCAAGTGAGCAGTTCTTC. Protein: CASSVDEGPSEQFF.

This clonotype showed up many times. The V and J genes are TRBV12-5 and TRBJ2-7; no reliable D call. The CDR3 runs to 13 residues. Germline CDR1 and CDR2: LGHNT and FRNRAP. The CDR3 bases are TGTCCCCCCCGGGCAGTGGTAGCCTACGAGCAGTACTTC. Translation gives CPPRAVVAYEQYF.

The table lists this clonotype with many counts. CDR3 sequence reads: CASSETGRETQYF. For the CDR3, the DNA is TGTGCCAGCAGTGAAACAGGGAGGGAGACCCAGTACTTC. The V and J genes are TRBV25-1 and TRBJ2-5; D could derive from TRBD1 or TRBD2 (6 bases each). Germline CDR1 MGHDK, CDR2 SYGVNS. The CDR3 covers 13 residues. V was clipped by 2 bases and J by 5 bases, with 9 bases between them.

The V gene is TRBV29-1, the J gene TRBJ2-4; TRBD1 is a possible D gene (5 bases). V dropped 6 bases and J dropped 6 bases, with 15 bases sitting between them. CDR1 and CDR2 (germline): SQVTM, ANQGSEA. This CDR3 comprises 13 residues. In DNA, the CDR3 is TGCAGCGTGGGAACTCAGGGTAGAAACATTCAGTACTTC. This codes for CSVGTQGRNIQYF.

The table lists this clonotype with many counts. This chain connects TRBV7-9 to TRBJ1-2; D uncertain. The CDR3 extends over 15 amino acids. Trimming left V 3 bases short and J 1 base short, with 12 bases between. Per the germline V gene, CDR1 is SEHNR and CDR2 is FQNEAQ (reference sequence). The CDR3 DNA reads TGTGCCAGCAGCTTTATGACTCCGAGTAACTATGGCTACACCTTC. Its translation is CASSFMTPSNYGYTF.

This clonotype was seen ten or more times. V is TRBV20-1 and J is TRBJ2-7; D is unresolved. With 3 bases removed from V and 0 bases from J, the gap between germline ends came to 12 bases. The germline V gene encodes CDR1 DFQATT and CDR2 SNEGSKA (reference sequence). There are 14 residues in the CDR3. CDR3 in DNA: TGCAGTGCTAGTCGGGTACAGAACTCCTACGAGCAGTACTTC. This sequence encodes CSASRVQNSYEQYF.

This clonotype was detected many times. The rearrangement joins TRBV29-1 to TRBJ2-3, with 13 bases matching TRBD2. Germline loops: CDR1 SQVTM, CDR2 ANQGSEA. The V segment lost 4 bases and the J segment 4 bases; nucleotides outside the gene matches: 14. There are 18 residues in the CDR3. This CDR3 is CSVARIRGLAGSADTQYF. The CDR3 nucleotides are TGCAGCGTTGCACGTATAAGGGGACTAGCGGGAAGCGCAGATACGCAGTATTTT.

The chain carries TRBV5-1 and TRBJ2-3, with TRBD2 matching over 12 bases. Per germline, CDR1 SGHRS and CDR2 YFSETQ. V was clipped by 4 bases and J by 3 bases; unmatched bases: 6. The CDR3 is 16 residues long. The CDR3 reads CASSPGTSGFTDTQYF. CDR3 DNA: TGCGCCAGCAGCCCCGGGACTAGCGGGTTTACAGATACGCAGTATTTT.

The chain joins TRBV7-3 to TRBJ2-7; TRBD1 matches 9 bases. CDR1 is SGHTA, CDR2 FQGTGA, per germline. This CDR3 is built from 15 residues. Trimming removed 5 bases from V and 1 base from J; junction bases left unmatched: 6. The CDR3 here is CASSVLQGASYEQYF. The CDR3 DNA is TGTGCCAGCAGCGTTCTACAGGGGGCATCCTACGAGCAGTACTTC.

The genes are TRBV7-7 and TRBJ2-5; tentatively, D is TRBD1 (6 bases). The CDR3 extends over 14 amino acids. Trimming shortened V by 5 bases and J by 2 bases, and 12 bases separated the two germline ends. The V gene's germline CDR1 is SSHAT and CDR2 FNYEAQ (reference sequence). This CDR3 is CASSPDSVQETQYF. The CDR3 DNA follows: TGTGCCAGCAGCCCGGACAGTGTTCAAGAGACCCAGTACTTC. Variable domain in full (rest from reference TRBV7-7 and TRBJ2-5): GAGVSQSPRYKVTKRGQDVTLRCDPISSHATLYWYQQALGQGPEFLTYFNYEAQPDKSGLPSDRFSAERPEGSISTLTIQRTEQRDSAMYRCASSPDSVQETQYFGPGTRLLVL.

This clonotype was recorded many times. The rearrangement links TRBV2 to TRBJ2-2; D is unresolved. The germline V gene has CDR1 SNHLY and CDR2 FYNNEI. This CDR3 is built from 16 residues. Trimming pared 6 bases from V and 2 bases from J, leaving 16 bases between. The CDR3: CASRPRVHLNTGELFF. CDR3 sequence (DNA): TGTGCCAGCAGACCCCGGGTCCACTTAAACACCGGGGAGCTGTTTTTT. Full variable domain (rest looked up from reference TRBV2 and TRBJ2-2): EPEVTQTPSHQVTQMGQEVILRCVPISNHLYFYWYRQILGQKVEFLVSFYNNEISEKSEIFDDQFSVERPDGSNFTLKIRSTKLEDSAMYFCASRPRVHLNTGELFFGEGSRLTVL.

This clonotype was recorded many times. The rearrangement joins TRBV27 to TRBJ1-5, with D perhaps matching TRBD1 (5 bases). This CDR3 comprises 14 residues. The V end lost 7 bases, the J end lost 5 bases, and 15 bases lay between the germline ends. CDR1 is MNHEY and CDR2 is SMNVEV in the germline V gene (reference sequence). CDR3 DNA: TGTGCCAGCAAGGCAGGGCTTTTCGATCAGCCCCAGCATTTT. Translation gives CASKAGLFDQPQHF.

This clonotype appeared a few times. V usage is TRBV20-1 and J usage is TRBJ2-7; D gene uncertain. The CDR3 covers 13 residues. Trimming took off 6 bases at V and 4 bases at J, with 16 bases between the two ends. Looked up from germline, CDR1 is DFQATT and CDR2 is SNEGSKA (reference sequence). The CDR3 loop is CSAPRPGRYEQYF. CDR3 DNA: TGCAGTGCCCCCAGACCCGGACGATACGAGCAGTACTTC.

The table lists this clonotype with many counts. CDR3 DNA: TGCGCCAGCAGCTTGGGCGGGGGACCTATTGAGCAGTTCTTC. Residues: CASSLGGGPIEQFF. The rearrangement uses TRBV5-1 and TRBJ2-1; 7 nucleotides match TRBD2. The V gene's germline CDR1 is SGHRS and CDR2 YFSETQ. J gave up 9 bases and V 0 bases, and 6 bases lay outside the gene matches. This CDR3 has 14 amino acids.

There are many counts of this clonotype. The rearrangement joins TRBV20-1 to TRBJ1-1; D unclear. Trimming took 2 bases from V and 0 from J, leaving 7 bases between them. The germline V gene has CDR1 DFQATT and CDR2 SNEGSKA (reference sequence). This CDR3 contains 13 residues. CDR3 in amino acids: CSARFAVNTEAFF. The CDR3 DNA reads TGCAGTGCTAGATTCGCGGTGAACACTGAAGCTTTCTTT.

The table lists this clonotype with a few counts. The chain carries TRBV28 and TRBJ2-7; 7 bases align to TRBD1. The germline gives CDR1 MDHEN, CDR2 SYDVKM. The trim removed 6 bases at V and 6 bases at J, leaving 11 bases unmatched. The CDR3 has 14 amino acids. CDR3 DNA: TGTGCCAGCAGGTGGACAGGAAGGGAAAGCGAGCAGTACTTC. Protein: CASRWTGRESEQYF.

This clonotype showed up many times. This rearrangement joins TRBV20-1 to TRBJ2-1; 9 bases line up with TRBD1. The trim removed 3 bases at V and 4 bases at J, leaving 4 bases unmatched. There are 14 residues in the CDR3. CDR1 is DFQATT, CDR2 SNEGSKA, per germline (reference sequence). The CDR3 sequence is CSARTGGWYNEQFF. The CDR3 DNA reads TGCAGTGCTAGGACAGGGGGTTGGTACAATGAGCAGTTCTTC.

This clonotype was seen ten or more times. The chain employs TRBV7-2 and TRBJ2-2; D not certain. CDR1 and CDR2 from the germline V gene are SGHTA and FQGNSA. The CDR3 loop spans 11 amino acids. V dropped 1 base and J dropped 13 bases, with 7 bases sitting between them. The CDR3 is CASSLGVWLFF. The CDR3 DNA sequence: TGTGCCAGCAGCTTAGGAGTTTGGCTGTTTTTT.

This clonotype was counted ten times or more. The chain links TRBV20-1 to TRBJ1-6; no firm D call. V lost 3 bases and J 7 bases, leaving 16 bases between the germline ends. This CDR3 has 15 residues. CDR1 and CDR2 from the germline V gene are DFQATT and SNEGSKA (reference sequence). CDR3 sequence (DNA): TGCAGTGCTAGTAGGCCTTCAGTGGGAAATTCACCCCTCCACTTT. This translates into CSASRPSVGNSPLHF.

This clonotype was picked up many times. The chain combines TRBV24-1 with TRBJ2-1; TRBD2 aligns across 7 bases. J gave up 8 bases and V 4 bases, and 16 bases lay outside the gene matches. Germline values: CDR1 KGHDR, CDR2 SFDVKD. The CDR3 runs 17 residues. The CDR3 loop reads CATSDTGLVGFVDEQFF. CDR3 sequence (DNA): TGTGCCACCAGTGACACCGGACTAGTCGGGTTTGTCGATGAGCAGTTCTTC.

The rearrangement links TRBV10-3 to TRBJ2-5, with TRBD2 identical over 7 bases. J was trimmed by 3 bases and V by 10 bases; bases with no gene match: 8. CDR3 size: 13 residues. Looked up from germline, CDR1 is ENHRY and CDR2 is SYGVKD. For the CDR3, the DNA is TGTGCCACGACTAGCACCATAGAAGAGACCCAGTACTTC. Translation gives CATTSTIEETQYF.